The TCR beta chain under discussion was sequenced for a study of cytomegalovirus exposure and HLA in healthy donors. The germline CDR1 and CDR2 sequences are SGHTA and FQGNSA. The CDR3 spans 16 residues. V lost 0 bases to trimming and J lost 5 bases; unmatched junction nucleotides: 8. Use of 60 Vbeta and 13 Jbeta primers characterized the PCR. Clones were read by immunoSEQ multiplex PCR, and TCRdb kept only the in-frame ones, dropping some. The sample lists about 160,000 clones, less than 80% occurring once. This clone was seen only once. As yet, its antigen is unknown. General study points: Generally TCR sequences proved uncommon, though certain public TCRs appeared in numerous donors. Later on, an analysis found that several of the most significant clusters appeared to be linked to common viral pathogens, which included parvovirus B19.

The chain recombines TRBV7-2 with TRBJ2-7, with 9 positions matching TRBD2. Sequencing was carried out using PBMCs. The TCR was taken from a female donor in good health and CMV-seronegative. The CDR3 nucleotides read TGTGCCAGCAGCTTAGCCTTAGCGGGAGTGGCCCACGAGCAGTACTTC. Protein: CASSLALAGVAHEQYF. The full variable domain, its missing parts supplied by reference TRBV7-2 and TRBJ2-7, is GAGVSQSPSNKVTEKGKDVELRCDPISGHTALYWYRQSLGQGLEFLIYFQGNSAPDKSGLPSDRFSAERTGGSVSTLTIQRTQQEDSAVYLCASSLALAGVAHEQYFGPGTRLTVT.